A selection of T cell receptor beta chains follows, all from one sample in a study of CD8 T cells in Susac syndrome. MiXCR, applied by TCRdb to the immunoSEQ multiplex PCR reads, yields one record per CDR3 protein. The repertoire holds roughly 150,000 distinct CDR3 sequences, over 85% seen once, with 0.2% to 0.25% in the top ten. The sample comprised CD8+ T cells from PBMCs. The receptor source for this set is a human donor with multiple sclerosis. The CDR3 runs from the conserved cysteine through the conserved F or W. A D gene is named only where the DNA matches it firmly. Clone size is not always given. Where it is, it says once, few, many or a class for expanded clones.

J gene	V gene	D gene	clone size	CDR3 protein	CDR3 DNA
TRBJ1-2	TRBV7-9	NA	NA	CASSPGAGGYTF	TGTGCCAGCAGCCCCGGGGCTGGTGGCTACACCTTC
TRBJ2-1	TRBV29-1	TRBD2	NA	CSVVWLAAGGLWYNEQFF	TGCAGCGTTGTTTGGCTAGCGGCGGGGGGTTTATGGTACAATGAGCAGTTCTTC
TRBJ2-1	TRBV29-1	NA	NA	CSASGLAVNEQFF	TGCAGCGCTTCGGGCCTAGCCGTCAATGAGCAGTTCTTC
TRBJ2-1	TRBV4-2	NA	NA	CASSQVYRGGDEQFF	TGTGCCAGCAGCCAAGTGTATAGGGGGGGGGATGAGCAGTTCTTC
TRBJ1-6	TRBV6-2/TRBV6-3	TRBD1	NA	CASTPTGAKPSSPLHF	TGTGCCAGCACCCCGACAGGGGCAAAGCCTTCGTCACCCCTCCACTTT
TRBJ1-2	TRBV29-1	NA	NA	CSVEDRLGNVLPDYGYTF	TGCAGCGTTGAAGATCGACTGGGAAATGTGCTTCCGGACTATGGCTACACCTTC
TRBJ2-3	TRBV11-2	NA	NA	CASSPNPSDTQYF	TGTGCCAGCAGCCCTAATCCCTCAGATACGCAGTATTTT
TRBJ1-1	TRBV9	TRBD1	NA	CASSAGGNTEAFF	TGTGCCAGCAGCGCAGGGGGCAACACTGAAGCTTTCTTT
TRBJ1-1	TRBV29-1	TRBD1	NA	CSVGTGGGTEAFF	TGCAGCGTTGGCACAGGGGGAGGGACTGAAGCTTTCTTT
TRBJ2-7	TRBV20-1	TRBD2	NA	CSMGGYEQYF	TGCAGCATGGGGGGGTACGAGCAGTACTTC
TRBJ2-1	TRBV6-2/TRBV6-3	NA	NA	CASSYPMGYYNEQFF	TGTGCCAGCAGTTACCCGATGGGCTACTACAATGAGCAGTTCTTC
TRBJ2-1	TRBV9	TRBD1	once	CASSVGDSPYNEQFF	TGTGCCAGCAGCGTTGGGGACAGTCCCTACAATGAGCAGTTCTTC
TRBJ2-5	TRBV2	TRBD1	NA	CASRAGTDLRETQYF	TGTGCCAGCAGAGCAGGGACAGACCTCAGGGAGACCCAGTACTTC
TRBJ2-7	TRBV27	NA	NA	CASSKPGVREQYF	TGTGCCAGCAGCAAGCCGGGGGTTAGAGAGCAGTACTTC
TRBJ2-7	TRBV6-2/TRBV6-3	NA	NA	CASSYGAGAYEQYF	TGTGCCAGCAGTTACGGGGCAGGGGCCTACGAGCAGTACTTC
TRBJ1-2	TRBV7-3	NA	NA	CASSPTGGDGYTF	TGTGCCAGCAGCCCCACAGGAGGCGATGGCTACACCTTC
TRBJ2-6	TRBV5-1	NA	NA	CASGEGPGANVLTF	TGCGCCAGCGGCGAGGGGCCTGGGGCCAACGTCCTGACTTTC
TRBJ1-5	TRBV27	NA	NA	CASSRAIQGQPQHF	TGTGCCAGCAGCCGTGCTATACAGGGCCAGCCCCAGCATTTT
TRBJ2-7	TRBV7-9	NA	NA	CSCTGNYEQYF	TGTTCCTGCACTGGGAACTACGAGCAGTACTTC
TRBJ2-7	TRBV15	TRBD1	NA	CATSKGTGSSYEQYF	TGTGCCACCAGCAAAGGGACAGGGAGCTCCTACGAGCAGTACTTC
TRBJ2-1	TRBV2	NA	NA	CASSAMNEQFF	TGTGCCAGCAGCGCTATGAATGAGCAGTTCTTC
TRBJ1-1	TRBV9	TRBD1	NA	CASSEGGTGTEAFF	TGTGCCAGCAGCGAGGGGGGGACAGGGACTGAAGCTTTCTTT
TRBJ2-2	TRBV4-3	NA	NA	CASSLQRQVYTNTGELFF	TGCGCCAGCAGCCTCCAAAGACAGGTTTATACGAACACCGGGGAGCTGTTTTTT
TRBJ1-2	TRBV7-9	NA	NA	CASSLVSSGAGYTF	TGTGCCAGCAGCTTAGTGAGCTCAGGGGCCGGCTACACCTTC
TRBJ1-1	TRBV18	TRBD1	NA	CASSQPGGLEGNTEAFF	TGTGCCAGCTCACAACCAGGGGGCCTGGAGGGGAACACTGAAGCTTTCTTT
TRBJ2-7	TRBV20-1	NA	NA	CTSCTGPPRGGEQYF	TGCACCTCCTGTACGGGGCCCCCTAGGGGGGGCGAGCAGTACTTC
TRBJ2-7	TRBV29-1	NA	NA	CSVITEGVPYEQYF	TGCAGCGTGATAACAGAGGGGGTCCCCTACGAGCAGTACTTC
TRBJ1-1	TRBV27	NA	NA	CASSVIRGNTEAFF	TGTGCCAGCAGCGTGATAAGGGGTAACACTGAAGCTTTCTTT
TRBJ2-7	TRBV20-1	TRBD2	NA	CSVSGGAYEQYF	TGCAGCGTCTCCGGGGGGGCCTACGAGCAGTACTTC
TRBJ2-7	TRBV7-9	NA	NA	CASSLDNYEQYF	TGTGCCAGCAGCTTAGACAACTACGAGCAGTACTTC
TRBJ2-7	TRBV5-1	TRBD1	NA	CASCPGTGNYEQYF	TGCGCCAGCTGCCCGGGGACAGGGAACTACGAGCAGTACTTC
TRBJ2-5	TRBV5-4	NA	NA	CASSSQQETQYF	TGTGCCAGCAGCTCCCAACAAGAGACCCAGTACTTC
TRBJ2-7	TRBV30	NA	NA	CAWSGQRGYEQYF	TGTGCCTGGAGTGGACAGCGCGGCTACGAGCAGTACTTC
TRBJ2-2	TRBV30	NA	NA	CAWSGGHTGELFF	TGTGCCTGGAGCGGGGGGCACACCGGGGAGCTGTTTTTT
TRBJ2-1	TRBV24-1	TRBD1	few	CATSDLGTDDNEQFF	TGTGCCACCAGTGACCTCGGGACAGATGACAATGAGCAGTTCTTC
TRBJ2-7	TRBV11-1	NA	NA	CASSLPKGEQYF	TGTGCCAGCAGCTTACCCAAGGGCGAGCAGTACTTC
TRBJ1-5	TRBV30	NA	NA	CAWSPVWGNQPQHF	TGTGCCTGGTCACCCGTCTGGGGCAATCAGCCCCAGCATTTT